Below, 22 T cell receptor beta chains from the same sample are listed, as sequenced in a study of blood T cell repertoires in COVID-19. Profiled with immunoSEQ multiplex PCR; TCRdb holds only in-frame clones, not every one. The table includes 150,000 to 170,000 clones, 65% to 90% detected once. The sequenced sample was peripheral blood. These receptors all come from a woman aged 60-70 years with COVID-19, enrolled during active disease.

The J gene is TRBJ1-2, the V gene TRBV4-1; 8 positions agree with TRBD1. This CDR3 has 15 amino acids. Unmatched junction bases numbered 5, after V lost 1 base and J lost 4 bases. CDR1 is MGHRA, CDR2 YSYEKL, per germline. DNA of the CDR3: TGCGCCAGCAGCCAAGGCTCCGGGACAGGCTATGGCTACACCTTC. Translating it yields CASSQGSGTGYGYTF.

This clone appeared once. The V gene is TRBV5-1, the J gene TRBJ1-1; TRBD1 aligns across 10 bases. V shed 4 bases, J shed 11 bases, and the junction held 5 bases outside the gene matches. CDR3 length: 12 amino acids. CDR1 SGHRS and CDR2 YFSETQ come from the germline V gene. In DNA form, the CDR3 reads TGCGCCAGCAGCACGGACAGGGGGTGGGCTTTCTTT. This gives the protein CASSTDRGWAFF. The full variable domain, its missing parts supplied by reference TRBV5-1 and TRBJ1-1, is KAGVTQTPRYLIKTRGQQVTLSCSPISGHRSVSWYQQTPGQGLQFLFEYFSETQRNKGNFPGRFSGRQFSNSRSEMNVSTLELGDSALYLCASSTDRGWAFFGQGTRLTVV.

The rearrangement joins TRBV6-5 to TRBJ2-1; 7 bases align to TRBD2. CDR3 length equals 13 residues. Germline lookup yields CDR1 MNHEY and CDR2 SVGAGI. J lost 9 bases, V lost 2 bases, and 4 bases had no gene match. CDR3 sequence (DNA): TGTGCCAGCAGTTACGGACCGGGGGGTGAGCAGTTCTTC. Its translation: CASSYGPGGEQFF.

The rearrangement links TRBV20-1 to TRBJ2-5; D gene unclear. The germline V gene encodes CDR1 DFQATT and CDR2 SNEGSKA (reference sequence). V shed 3 bases and J shed 2 bases, with 16 bases lying between them. The CDR3 extends over 15 amino acids. The CDR3 region has the DNA TGCAGTGCTAGTTCTCGCGGAATGTCACAAGAGACCCAGTACTTC. This codes for CSASSRGMSQETQYF.

This clone was seen only a few times. The chain couples TRBV11-2 to TRBJ2-1; 9 nucleotides match TRBD2. The CDR3 totals 15 residues. The trim removed 6 bases at V and 2 bases at J, leaving 5 bases unmatched. Germline lookup yields CDR1 SGHAT and CDR2 FQNNGV. In nucleotides, the CDR3 is TGTGCCAGCAGTCACTTAGCGGGGGCCTACAATGAGCAGTTCTTC. Protein sequence: CASSHLAGAYNEQFF.

The V and J genes are TRBV9 and TRBJ1-2, with D hard to call. V lost 4 bases and J 5 bases, leaving 18 bases between the germline ends. From germline, CDR1 is SGDLS and CDR2 YYNGEE. The CDR3 loop spans 15 amino acids. The CDR3 loop is CASSPRPSMIYGYTF. The CDR3 DNA follows: TGTGCCAGCAGCCCCCGACCTAGTATGATTTATGGCTACACCTTC.

The V and J genes are TRBV20-1 and TRBJ2-7; 13 bases agree with TRBD2. The germline CDR1 and CDR2 sequences are DFQATT and SNEGSKA (reference sequence). This CDR3 spans 15 amino acids. J was trimmed by 0 bases and V by 3 bases; bases with no gene match: 2. The CDR3 DNA is TGCAGTGCTAGTGGGACTAGCGGGATCTCCTACGAGCAGTACTTC. Its protein product is CSASGTSGISYEQYF.

The chain is built from TRBV27 and TRBJ2-4; tentative D call: TRBD1 (5 bases). Germline V gene sequence: CDR1 MNHEY, CDR2 SMNVEV (reference sequence). The CDR3 runs to 14 residues. V was trimmed by 0 bases and J by 6 bases, leaving 9 bases between them. The DNA of the CDR3 is TGTGCCAGCAGTTTATCGACAGCGAGAAACATTCAGTACTTC. It codes for CASSLSTARNIQYF.

J is TRBJ1-4 and V is TRBV29-1, with D uncertain. The CDR3 spans 14 residues. In germline, CDR1 is SQVTM, CDR2 ANQGSEA. V was trimmed by 3 bases and J by 5 bases, leaving 13 bases between them. The CDR3 bases are TGCAGCGTTGATAGTACGGGTCGGAATGAAAAACTGTTTTTT. Its translation is CSVDSTGRNEKLFF.

CDR3 sequence reads: CASSAPPRDRNIQYF. The CDR3 coding sequence is TGTGCCAGCAGCGCCCCCCCGAGGGACAGAAACATTCAGTACTTC. This chain links TRBV11-2 with TRBJ2-4; 7 positions match TRBD1. The ends lost 5 bases at V and 6 bases at J; junction bases unmatched: 10. Germline loops: CDR1 SGHAT, CDR2 FQNNGV. The CDR3 runs to 15 residues.

The chain employs TRBV12-3 or TRBV12-4 and TRBJ2-1, with D possibly TRBD1 on 7 matching bases. This CDR3 is 13 amino acids long. V lost 6 bases, J lost 16 bases, and 22 bases lay in between. CDR3 sequence reads: CASRPLGTAGGFF. Here the CDR3 DNA reads TGTGCCAGCAGACCTCTCGGGACAGCGGGTGGATTCTTC.

The V and J genes are TRBV5-4 and TRBJ1-6; tentatively, D is TRBD1 (6 bases). The CDR3 consists of 13 residues. CDR1 is SGHNT, CDR2 YYREEE, per germline (reference sequence). The V gene lost 4 bases and the J gene lost 6 bases, with 8 bases spanning the gap. The CDR3 sequence is CASSRDTNSPLHF. CDR3 bases: TGTGCCAGCAGCCGGGACACTAATTCACCCCTCCACTTT.

In this sample, this clone turned up once. J is TRBJ2-2 and V is TRBV25-1; the D gene is possibly TRBD2 (5 bases). CDR1 is MGHDK and CDR2 is SYGVNS in the germline V gene. V dropped 2 bases and J dropped 5 bases, with 9 bases sitting between them. The CDR3 has 14 amino acids. CDR3 protein: CASSELLGTGELFF. CDR3 in DNA: TGTGCCAGCAGTGAACTACTAGGGACCGGGGAGCTGTTTTTT. The complete variable domain, with remaining parts taken from reference TRBV25-1 and TRBJ2-2, reads EADIYQTPRYLVIGTGKKITLECSQTMGHDKMYWYQQDPGMELHLIHYSYGVNSTEKGDLSSESTVSRIRTEHFPLTLESARPSHTSQYLCASSELLGTGELFFGEGSRLTVL.

This chain links TRBV4-2 with TRBJ2-7, with 10 positions matching TRBD2. Germline lookup yields CDR1 LGHNA and CDR2 YNFKEQ. The CDR3 is 15 residues long. V lost 0 bases, J lost 4 bases, and 3 bases stayed unmatched. The CDR3: CASSQEAGGGYEQYF. The DNA for the CDR3 is TGTGCCAGCAGCCAAGAAGCGGGAGGGGGATACGAGCAGTACTTC.

CDR3 DNA sequence: TGTGCCACCAGCAGAGGAGAGGGGAGGGATCAGCCCCAGCATTTT. Translated, it gives CATSRGEGRDQPQHF. V and J are TRBV15 and TRBJ1-5, with D maybe TRBD1 (5 bases). The CDR3 totals 15 residues. CDR1 and CDR2 from the germline V gene are LNHNV and YYDKDF (reference sequence). V shed 1 base and J shed 5 bases, with 12 bases lying between them.

The chain employs TRBV5-1 and TRBJ1-1; maybe TRBD1 (6 bases). The germline V and J ends were trimmed by 0 bases and 3 bases, with 12 bases remaining between them. CDR3 size: 15 residues. Germline V gene sequence: CDR1 SGHRS, CDR2 YFSETQ. DNA for the CDR3: TGCGCCAGCAGCTTGGGGTGGGGACAAGACACTGAAGCTTTCTTT. Protein product: CASSLGWGQDTEAFF. The entire variable domain, with the rest obtained from reference TRBV5-1 and TRBJ1-1, is as follows: KAGVTQTPRYLIKTRGQQVTLSCSPISGHRSVSWYQQTPGQGLQFLFEYFSETQRNKGNFPGRFSGRQFSNSRSEMNVSTLELGDSALYLCASSLGWGQDTEAFFGQGTRLTVV.

This clone was seen a single time. V usage is TRBV29-1 and J usage is TRBJ1-2, with 8 bases identical to TRBD1. The CDR3 has 14 amino acids. With 3 bases clipped from V and 5 bases from J, the junction kept 8 bases outside the gene matches. Looked up from germline, CDR1 is SQVTM and CDR2 is ANQGSEA. This chain's CDR3 is CSVEITGGEYGYTF. The CDR3 DNA reads as TGCAGCGTTGAGATTACAGGGGGGGAGTATGGCTACACCTTC.

This rearrangement joins TRBV10-3 to TRBJ2-1; 10 bases are a match to TRBD1. V lost 10 bases and J lost 0; bases outside the gene matches: 6. CDR1 is ENHRY, CDR2 SYGVKD, per germline. The CDR3 is made up of 15 amino acids. This CDR3 reads CASKGQGVSYNEQFF. CDR3 bases: TGTGCCAGCAAAGGACAGGGGGTCTCCTACAATGAGCAGTTCTTC.

This clone has just one count. This rearrangement joins TRBV7-2 to TRBJ2-7, with 12 bases that match TRBD2. J was trimmed by 0 bases and V by 5 bases; bases with no gene match: 14. Germline V CDR1 and CDR2: SGHTA, FQGNSA. The CDR3 has 19 residues. The CDR3 nucleotides are TGTGCCAGCAGCAGAACTACGTCACTAGCGGGAGGCCCCTCCTACGAGCAGTACTTC. Its translation is CASSRTTSLAGGPSYEQYF.

This clone was seen only a few times. The rearrangement joins TRBV9 to TRBJ1-2; no clear D gene. Germline-derived CDR1 and CDR2 are SGDLS and YYNGEE. V lost 0 bases to trimming and J lost 2 bases, with 20 bases between them. The CDR3 contains 18 residues. CDR3 coding DNA: TGTGCCAGCAGCGTAGGTAGCAGCGGTGGGGTTGGGAACTATGGCTACACCTTC. It is translated as CASSVGSSGGVGNYGYTF.

This clone has only one observation. The gene calls are TRBV27 and TRBJ2-1, with a possible D match to TRBD2 (5 bases). CDR3 length: 14 amino acids. V lost 5 bases and J 6 bases, leaving 14 bases between the germline ends. Germline CDR1 is MNHEY and CDR2 is SMNVEV (reference sequence). CDR3 bases: TGTGCCAGCAGTCCCCGGGGAACCGGCAATGAGCAGTTCTTC. This translates into CASSPRGTGNEQFF.

The rearrangement uses TRBV6-2 or TRBV6-3 and TRBJ2-3; D is unclear. Trimming cost V 3 bases and J 2 bases, with 15 bases left between them. This CDR3 has 16 amino acids. Germline V CDR1 and CDR2: MNHEY, SVGEGT. The CDR3 spells CASSYGARSITDTQYF. The DNA of the CDR3 is TGTGCCAGCAGTTATGGCGCTCGGAGCATCACAGATACGCAGTATTTT.